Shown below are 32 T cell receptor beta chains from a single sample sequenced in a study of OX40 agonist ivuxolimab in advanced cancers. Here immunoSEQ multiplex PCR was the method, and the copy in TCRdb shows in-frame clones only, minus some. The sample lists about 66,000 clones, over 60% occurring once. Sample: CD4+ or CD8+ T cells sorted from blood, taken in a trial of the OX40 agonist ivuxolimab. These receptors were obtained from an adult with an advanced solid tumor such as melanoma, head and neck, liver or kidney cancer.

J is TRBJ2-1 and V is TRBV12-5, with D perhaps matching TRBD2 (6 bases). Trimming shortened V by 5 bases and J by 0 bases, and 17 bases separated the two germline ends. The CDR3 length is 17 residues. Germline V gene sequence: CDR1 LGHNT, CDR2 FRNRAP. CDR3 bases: TGTGCTAGTGGTGCACCTCCCGCGGGGACCTCCTACAATGAGCAGTTCTTC. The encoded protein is CASGAPPAGTSYNEQFF.

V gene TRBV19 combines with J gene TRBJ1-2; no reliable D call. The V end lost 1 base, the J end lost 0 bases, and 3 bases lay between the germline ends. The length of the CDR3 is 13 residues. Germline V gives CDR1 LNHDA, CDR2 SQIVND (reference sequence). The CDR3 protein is CASSIAANYGYTF. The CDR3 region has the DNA TGTGCCAGTAGTATAGCCGCTAACTATGGCTACACCTTC.

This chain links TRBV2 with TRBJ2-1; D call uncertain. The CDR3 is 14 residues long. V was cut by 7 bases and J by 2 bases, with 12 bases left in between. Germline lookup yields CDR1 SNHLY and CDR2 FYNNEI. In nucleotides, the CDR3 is TGTGCCAGCAAGGGTTTTGGGGCCTACAATGAGCAGTTCTTC. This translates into CASKGFGAYNEQFF. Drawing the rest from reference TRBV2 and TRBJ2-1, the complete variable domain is EPEVTQTPSHQVTQMGQEVILRCVPISNHLYFYWYRQILGQKVEFLVSFYNNEISEKSEIFDDQFSVERPDGSNFTLKIRSTKLEDSAMYFCASKGFGAYNEQFFGPGTRLTVL.

The CDR3 reads CASSLWGPGDTEAFF. CDR3 DNA sequence: TGCGCCAGCAGCTTGTGGGGGCCGGGGGACACTGAAGCTTTCTTT. The rearrangement uses TRBV5-1 and TRBJ1-1, with a weak D call TRBD1 (6 bases). Looked up from germline, CDR1 is SGHRS and CDR2 is YFSETQ. V lost 1 base to trimming and J lost 3 bases, with 13 bases between them. The CDR3 is 15 amino acids.

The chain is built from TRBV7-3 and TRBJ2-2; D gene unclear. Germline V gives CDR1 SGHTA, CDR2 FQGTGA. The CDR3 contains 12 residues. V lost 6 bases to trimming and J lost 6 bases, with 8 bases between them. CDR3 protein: CASRLDPGELFF. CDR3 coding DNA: TGTGCCAGCAGGTTAGACCCCGGGGAGCTGTTTTTT.

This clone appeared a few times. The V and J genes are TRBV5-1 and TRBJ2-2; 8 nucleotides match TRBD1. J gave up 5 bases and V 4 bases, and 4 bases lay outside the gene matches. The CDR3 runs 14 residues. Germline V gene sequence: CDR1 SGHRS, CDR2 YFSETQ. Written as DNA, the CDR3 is TGCGCCAGCAGCAAGGACAGGGTGACCGGGGAGCTGTTTTTT. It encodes CASSKDRVTGELFF. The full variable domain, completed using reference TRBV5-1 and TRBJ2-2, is KAGVTQTPRYLIKTRGQQVTLSCSPISGHRSVSWYQQTPGQGLQFLFEYFSETQRNKGNFPGRFSGRQFSNSRSEMNVSTLELGDSALYLCASSKDRVTGELFFGEGSRLTVL.

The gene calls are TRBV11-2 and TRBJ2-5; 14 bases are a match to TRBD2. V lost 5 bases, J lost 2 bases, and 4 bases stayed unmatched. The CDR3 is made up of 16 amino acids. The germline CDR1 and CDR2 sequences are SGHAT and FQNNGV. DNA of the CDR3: TGTGCCAGCAGCCCGAGACTAGCGGGGGGGCAAGAGACCCAGTACTTC. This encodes CASSPRLAGGQETQYF.

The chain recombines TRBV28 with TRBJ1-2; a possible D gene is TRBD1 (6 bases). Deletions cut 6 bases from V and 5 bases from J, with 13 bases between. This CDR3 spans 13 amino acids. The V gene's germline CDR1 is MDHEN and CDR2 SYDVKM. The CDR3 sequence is CASRLTGWYGYTF. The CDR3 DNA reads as TGTGCCAGCAGACTCACAGGGTGGTATGGCTACACCTTC.

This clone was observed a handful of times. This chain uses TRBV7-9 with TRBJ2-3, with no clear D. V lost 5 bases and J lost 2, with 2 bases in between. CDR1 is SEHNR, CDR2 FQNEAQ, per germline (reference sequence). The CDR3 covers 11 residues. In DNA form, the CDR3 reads TGTGCCAGCAGCATCACAGATACGCAGTATTTT. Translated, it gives CASSITDTQYF.

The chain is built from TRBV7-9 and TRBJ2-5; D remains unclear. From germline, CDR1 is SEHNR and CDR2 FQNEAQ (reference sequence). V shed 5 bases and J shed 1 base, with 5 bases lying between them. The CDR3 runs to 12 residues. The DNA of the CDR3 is TGTGCCAGCAGCCGGTTCCAAGAGACCCAGTACTTC. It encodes CASSRFQETQYF.

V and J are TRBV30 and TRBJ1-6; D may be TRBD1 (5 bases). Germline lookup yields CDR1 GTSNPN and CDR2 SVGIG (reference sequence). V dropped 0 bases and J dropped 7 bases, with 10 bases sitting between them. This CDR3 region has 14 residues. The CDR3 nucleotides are TGTGCCTGGAGTGTACGACAGAAGAATTCACCCCTCCACTTT. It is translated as CAWSVRQKNSPLHF.

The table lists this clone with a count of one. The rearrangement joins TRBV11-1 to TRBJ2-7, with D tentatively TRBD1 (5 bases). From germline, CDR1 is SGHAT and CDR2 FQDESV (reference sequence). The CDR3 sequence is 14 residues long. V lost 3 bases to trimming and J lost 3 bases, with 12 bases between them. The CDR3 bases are TGTGCCAGCAGCTTTTTTGACAGAGACTACGAGCAGTACTTC. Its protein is CASSFFDRDYEQYF.

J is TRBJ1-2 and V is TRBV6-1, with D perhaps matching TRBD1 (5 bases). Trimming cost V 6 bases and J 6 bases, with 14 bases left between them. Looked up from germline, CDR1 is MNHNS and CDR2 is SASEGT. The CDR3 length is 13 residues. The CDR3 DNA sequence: TGTGCCAGCAGAGGGGCCAGAGGAAATGGCTACACCTTC. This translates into CASRGARGNGYTF.

DNA for the CDR3: TGTGCCAGCAGGGGGGTCGAGTCCTACGAGCAGTACTTC. Translation: CASRGVESYEQYF. The chain couples TRBV6-1 to TRBJ2-7; tentatively, D is TRBD1 or TRBD2 (5 bases each). The V gene's germline CDR1 is MNHNS and CDR2 SASEGT. Trimming cost V 6 bases and J 1 base, with 10 bases left between them. The CDR3 has 13 amino acids.

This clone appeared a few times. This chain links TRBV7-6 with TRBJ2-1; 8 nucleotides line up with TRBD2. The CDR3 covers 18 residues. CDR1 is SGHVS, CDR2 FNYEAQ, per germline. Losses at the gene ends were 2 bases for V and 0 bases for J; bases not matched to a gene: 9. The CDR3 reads CASSLPLAGLSSYNEQFF. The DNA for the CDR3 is TGTGCCAGCAGCTTACCCCTAGCGGGTCTGAGCTCCTACAATGAGCAGTTCTTC.

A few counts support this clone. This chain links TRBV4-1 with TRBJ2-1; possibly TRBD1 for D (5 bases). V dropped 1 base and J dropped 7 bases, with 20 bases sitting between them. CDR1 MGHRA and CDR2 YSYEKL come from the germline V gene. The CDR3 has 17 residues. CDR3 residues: CASSQVLDKNNRNEQFF. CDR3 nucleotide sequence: TGCGCCAGCAGCCAAGTTTTGGATAAGAACAACAGGAATGAGCAGTTCTTC.

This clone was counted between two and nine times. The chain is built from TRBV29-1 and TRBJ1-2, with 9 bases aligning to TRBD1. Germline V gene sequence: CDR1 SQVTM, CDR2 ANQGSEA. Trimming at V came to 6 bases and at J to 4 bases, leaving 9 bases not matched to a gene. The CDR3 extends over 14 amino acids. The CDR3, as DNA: TGCAGCGTCAGGCCGGACAGGGGTCTCTATGGCTACACCTTC. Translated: CSVRPDRGLYGYTF.

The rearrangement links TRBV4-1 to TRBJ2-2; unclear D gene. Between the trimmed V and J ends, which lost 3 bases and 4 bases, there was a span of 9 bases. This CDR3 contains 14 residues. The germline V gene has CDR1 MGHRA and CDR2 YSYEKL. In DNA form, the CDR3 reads TGCGCCAGCAGCCAGTCGTGGGGCACCGGGGAGCTGTTTTTT. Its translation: CASSQSWGTGELFF.

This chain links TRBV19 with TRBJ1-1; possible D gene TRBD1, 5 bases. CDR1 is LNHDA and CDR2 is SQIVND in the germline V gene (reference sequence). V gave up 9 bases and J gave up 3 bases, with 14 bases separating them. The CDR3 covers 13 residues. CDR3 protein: CASGGEWYTEAFF. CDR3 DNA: TGTGCCAGCGGGGGAGAGTGGTACACTGAAGCTTTCTTT.

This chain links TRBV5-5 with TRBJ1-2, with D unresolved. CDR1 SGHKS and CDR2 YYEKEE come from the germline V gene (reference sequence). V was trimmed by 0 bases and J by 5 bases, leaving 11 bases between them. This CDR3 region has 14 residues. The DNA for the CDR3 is TGTGCCAGCAGCTTGGACTCAAGGGTTTATGGCTACACCTTC. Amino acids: CASSLDSRVYGYTF.

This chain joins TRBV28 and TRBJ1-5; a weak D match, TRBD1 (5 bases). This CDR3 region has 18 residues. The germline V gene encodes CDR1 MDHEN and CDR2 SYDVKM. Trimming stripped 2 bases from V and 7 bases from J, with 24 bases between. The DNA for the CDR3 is TGTGCCAGCAGTTTAGTTGGGACCAAAGCAACCGGGAGGCAGCCCCAGCATTTT. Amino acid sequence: CASSLVGTKATGRQPQHF.

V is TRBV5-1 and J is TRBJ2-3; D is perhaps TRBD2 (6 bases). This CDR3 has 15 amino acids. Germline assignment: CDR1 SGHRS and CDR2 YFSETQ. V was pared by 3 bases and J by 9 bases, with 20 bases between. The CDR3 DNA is TGCGCCAGCAGCTGGGGGGACCGGACCGTTCTGACGCAGTATTTT. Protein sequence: CASSWGDRTVLTQYF. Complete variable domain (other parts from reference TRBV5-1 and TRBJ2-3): KAGVTQTPRYLIKTRGQQVTLSCSPISGHRSVSWYQQTPGQGLQFLFEYFSETQRNKGNFPGRFSGRQFSNSRSEMNVSTLELGDSALYLCASSWGDRTVLTQYFGPGTRLTVL.

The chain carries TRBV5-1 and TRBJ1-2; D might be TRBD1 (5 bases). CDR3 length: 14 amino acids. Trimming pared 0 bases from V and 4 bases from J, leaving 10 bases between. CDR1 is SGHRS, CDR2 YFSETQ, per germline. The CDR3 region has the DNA TGCGCCAGCAGCTTGGGGGACTTAACCTATGGCTACACCTTC. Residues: CASSLGDLTYGYTF.

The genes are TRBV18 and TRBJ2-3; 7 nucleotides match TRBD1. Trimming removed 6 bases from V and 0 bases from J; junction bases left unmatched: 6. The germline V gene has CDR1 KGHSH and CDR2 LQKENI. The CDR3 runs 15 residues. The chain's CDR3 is CASSWLGQSTDTQYF. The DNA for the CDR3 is TGTGCCAGCTCGTGGTTGGGACAGAGCACAGATACGCAGTATTTT.

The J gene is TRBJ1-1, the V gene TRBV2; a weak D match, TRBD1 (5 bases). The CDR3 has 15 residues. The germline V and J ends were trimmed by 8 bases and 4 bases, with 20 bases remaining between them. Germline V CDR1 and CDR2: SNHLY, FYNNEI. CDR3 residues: CASGVEGWRGTEAFF. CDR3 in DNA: TGTGCCAGCGGGGTAGAAGGATGGAGGGGCACTGAAGCTTTCTTT.

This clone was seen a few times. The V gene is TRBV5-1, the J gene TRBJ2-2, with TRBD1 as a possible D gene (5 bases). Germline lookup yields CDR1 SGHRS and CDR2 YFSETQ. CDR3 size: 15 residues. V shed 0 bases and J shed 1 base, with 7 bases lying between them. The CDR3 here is CASSLVQGNTGELFF. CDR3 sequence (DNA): TGCGCCAGCAGCTTGGTCCAGGGGAACACCGGGGAGCTGTTTTTT. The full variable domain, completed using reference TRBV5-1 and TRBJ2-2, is KAGVTQTPRYLIKTRGQQVTLSCSPISGHRSVSWYQQTPGQGLQFLFEYFSETQRNKGNFPGRFSGRQFSNSRSEMNVSTLELGDSALYLCASSLVQGNTGELFFGEGSRLTVL.

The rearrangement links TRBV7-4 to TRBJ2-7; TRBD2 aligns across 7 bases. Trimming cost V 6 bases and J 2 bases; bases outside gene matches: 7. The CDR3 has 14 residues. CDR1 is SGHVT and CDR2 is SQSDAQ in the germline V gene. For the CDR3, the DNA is TGTGCCAGCAGTTTATCTAGCGGAGCCTACGAGCAGTACTTC. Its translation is CASSLSSGAYEQYF.

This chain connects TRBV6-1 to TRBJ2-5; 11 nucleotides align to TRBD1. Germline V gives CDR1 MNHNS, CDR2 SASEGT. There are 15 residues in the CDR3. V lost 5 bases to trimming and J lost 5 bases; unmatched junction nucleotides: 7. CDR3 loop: CASSKGQGARETQYF. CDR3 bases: TGTGCCAGCAGTAAAGGACAGGGGGCGCGTGAGACCCAGTACTTC.

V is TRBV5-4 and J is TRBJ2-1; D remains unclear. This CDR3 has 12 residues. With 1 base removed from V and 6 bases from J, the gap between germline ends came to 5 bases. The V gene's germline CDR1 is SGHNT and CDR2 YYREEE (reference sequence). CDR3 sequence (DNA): TGTGCCAGCAGCTTGCAGGCCAATGAGCAGTTCTTC. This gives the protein CASSLQANEQFF.

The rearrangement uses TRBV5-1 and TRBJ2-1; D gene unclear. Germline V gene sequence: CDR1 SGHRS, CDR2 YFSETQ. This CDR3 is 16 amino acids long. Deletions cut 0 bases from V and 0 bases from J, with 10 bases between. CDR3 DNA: TGCGCCAGCAGCTTGGAAACAGCCAACTCCTACAATGAGCAGTTCTTC. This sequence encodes CASSLETANSYNEQFF.

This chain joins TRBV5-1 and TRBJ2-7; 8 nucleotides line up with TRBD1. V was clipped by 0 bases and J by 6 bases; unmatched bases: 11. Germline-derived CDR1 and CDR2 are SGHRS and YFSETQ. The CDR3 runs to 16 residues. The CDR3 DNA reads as TGCGCCAGCAGCTTGGGTTCCTCAGGGGGCAACGGCGAGCAGTACTTC. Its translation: CASSLGSSGGNGEQYF.

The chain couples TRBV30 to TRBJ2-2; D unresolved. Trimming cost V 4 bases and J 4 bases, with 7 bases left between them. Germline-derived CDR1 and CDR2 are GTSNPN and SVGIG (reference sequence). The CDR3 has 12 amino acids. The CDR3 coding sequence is TGTGCCTGGACCTGGGGCACCGGGGAGCTGTTTTTT. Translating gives CAWTWGTGELFF. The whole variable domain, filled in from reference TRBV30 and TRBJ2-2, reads SQTIHQWPATLVQPVGSPLSLECTVEGTSNPNLYWYRQAAGRGLQLLFYSVGIGQISSEVPQNLSASRPQDRQFILSSKKLLLSDSGFYLCAWTWGTGELFFGEGSRLTVL.